Below, 32 T cell receptor beta chains from the same sample are listed, as sequenced in a study of blood T cell repertoires in COVID-19. Sequencing was performed with immunoSEQ multiplex PCR; in TCRdb, only in-frame clones are kept and a portion is missing. The profile shows fewer than 100,000 clones, around three quarters of them singletons. Specimen: peripheral blood. These receptor sequences come from a woman between 70 and 85 years old with acute or convalescent COVID-19.

The CDR3 reads CASSHLDRDNEQFF. CDR3 nucleotides: TGTGCCAGCAGCCACCTCGACAGGGACAATGAGCAGTTCTTC. This chain uses TRBV5-5 with TRBJ2-1, with 7 bases identical to TRBD1. V gave up 4 bases and J gave up 5 bases; unmatched junction bases: 6. Germline V gives CDR1 SGHKS, CDR2 YYEKEE (reference sequence). This CDR3 has 14 amino acids.

Here the CDR3 DNA reads TGTGCCAGCACCAGACTAGCGGGCCTGGTCGAGCAGTACTTC. It specifies CASTRLAGLVEQYF. The chain is built from TRBV28 and TRBJ2-7; 10 bases agree with TRBD2. The CDR3 is 14 amino acids. CDR1 MDHEN and CDR2 SYDVKM come from the germline V gene. V shed 7 bases, J shed 6 bases, and the junction held 9 bases outside the gene matches. Combining the CDR3 with reference TRBV28 and TRBJ2-7 gives the whole variable domain DVKVTQSSRYLVKRTGEKVFLECVQDMDHENMFWYRQDPGLGLRLIYFSYDVKMKEKGDIPEGYSVSREKKERFSLILESASTNQTSMYLCASTRLAGLVEQYFGPGTRLTVT.

The V and J genes are TRBV5-6 and TRBJ1-2; D is unclear. CDR1 and CDR2 from the germline V gene are SGHDT and YYEEEE. CDR3 length: 14 amino acids. V was trimmed by 2 bases and J by 6 bases, leaving 14 bases between them. Here the CDR3 reads CASSLGGRLDGYTF. CDR3 DNA: TGTGCCAGCAGCTTAGGAGGGCGCCTAGATGGCTACACCTTC.

CDR3 in amino acids: CASSQDGNRVSPLHF. DNA of the CDR3: TGTGCCAGCAGCCAAGATGGGAACAGGGTATCACCCCTCCACTTT. The genes are TRBV4-2 and TRBJ1-6, with a weak D call TRBD1 (6 bases). The CDR3 spans 15 residues. Germline V gene lookup returns CDR1 LGHNA and CDR2 YNFKEQ. Deletions cut 0 bases from V and 10 bases from J, with 13 bases between.

V usage is TRBV6-5 and J usage is TRBJ1-2, with D unclear. Trimming removed 6 bases at V and 9 bases at J, with 17 bases between. The CDR3 extends over 13 amino acids. Per the germline V gene, CDR1 is MNHEY and CDR2 is SVGAGI. The CDR3 protein is CASSPTGRQSYTF. CDR3 sequence (DNA): TGTGCCAGCAGCCCGACGGGAAGACAAAGCTACACCTTC.

J is TRBJ2-1 and V is TRBV28; 9 bases agree with TRBD2. The CDR3 is 18 amino acids. Germline CDR1 is MDHEN and CDR2 is SYDVKM. The V segment lost 5 bases and the J segment 4 bases; nucleotides outside the gene matches: 15. The CDR3 protein is CASSVTGTRLAEYNEQFF. The CDR3 bases are TGTGCCAGCAGTGTAACCGGGACTAGACTAGCGGAATACAATGAGCAGTTCTTC.

This chain joins TRBV7-6 and TRBJ2-3; tentative D call: TRBD1 (5 bases). The CDR3 runs 14 residues. Trimming removed 0 bases at V and 3 bases at J, with 7 bases between. Per the germline V gene, CDR1 is SGHVS and CDR2 is FNYEAQ. CDR3 sequence: CASSLAHRTDTQYF. In DNA, the CDR3 is TGTGCCAGCAGCTTAGCGCACAGGACAGATACGCAGTATTTT.

This clone was seen only a few times. V gene TRBV3-1 (or the pseudogene TRBV3-2) combines with J gene TRBJ1-2; perhaps TRBD1 as D (6 bases). This CDR3 comprises 15 residues. The V gene lost 0 bases and the J gene lost 4 bases, with 12 bases spanning the gap. The germline CDR1 and CDR2 sequences are LGHDT and YNNKEL (reference sequence). The CDR3 loop reads CASSQDQGYSYGYTF. CDR3 nucleotide sequence: TGTGCCAGCAGCCAAGATCAGGGGTACAGCTATGGCTACACCTTC.

This clone occurred once. This chain joins TRBV7-8 and TRBJ1-5, with 10 positions matching TRBD1. Per the germline V gene, CDR1 is SGHVS and CDR2 is FQNEAQ. J was trimmed by 4 bases and V by 2 bases; bases with no gene match: 11. CDR3 length: 18 residues. The CDR3 coding sequence is TGTGCCAGCAGCTTAAGGCCCGGGACAGGGGAGAGGAATCAGCCCCAGCATTTT. Protein product: CASSLRPGTGERNQPQHF.

The chain is built from TRBV9 and TRBJ2-3; TRBD1 might be the D (6 bases). Trimming left V 3 bases short and J 2 bases short, with 7 bases between. Germline CDR1 is SGDLS and CDR2 is YYNGEE. The CDR3 covers 13 residues. CDR3 amino acids: CASSEGVTDTQYF. The DNA for the CDR3 is TGTGCCAGCAGCGAGGGGGTCACAGATACGCAGTATTTT.

The CDR3 loop is CASSSQGGVYGYTF. Written as DNA, the CDR3 is TGTGCCAGCAGCTCCCAGGGGGGTGTATATGGCTACACCTTC. The chain uses TRBV3-1 (or the pseudogene TRBV3-2) and TRBJ1-2; 7 positions agree with TRBD1. This CDR3 contains 14 residues. Germline lookup yields CDR1 LGHDT and CDR2 YNNKEL (reference sequence). V gave up 5 bases and J gave up 5 bases; unmatched junction bases: 8.

The chain recombines TRBV27 with TRBJ2-3; TRBD2 agrees at 9 bases. V shed 5 bases and J 3 bases; nucleotides not matched to a gene: 15. The CDR3 runs 18 residues. The germline CDR1 and CDR2 sequences are MNHEY and SMNVEV (reference sequence). The CDR3 here is CASSTNSGGPARTDTQYF. CDR3 nucleotides: TGTGCCAGCAGTACCAATAGCGGGGGCCCCGCGCGTACAGATACGCAGTATTTT.

With regard to this clone: Other DNA variants within this sample encode the same CDR3. This CDR3 reads CASSQDGGPYEQYF. CDR3 DNA: TGCGCCAGCAGCCAAGACGGGGGGCCCTACGAGCAGTACTTC. The chain joins TRBV4-1 to TRBJ2-7; a possible D gene is TRBD2 (7 bases). Trimming removed 0 bases from V and 2 bases from J, with 8 bases in between. Per the germline V gene, CDR1 is MGHRA and CDR2 is YSYEKL. This CDR3 has 14 amino acids.

The chain couples TRBV7-8 to TRBJ2-1; 7 nucleotides line up with TRBD2. Trimming took 5 bases from V and 8 from J; bases not matched to a gene: 9. Germline-derived CDR1 and CDR2 are SGHVS and FQNEAQ. The CDR3 length is 14 residues. The CDR3 loop is CASSLFTSADEQFF. CDR3 nucleotides: TGTGCCAGCAGCCTCTTTACTAGCGCCGATGAGCAGTTCTTC.

This rearrangement joins TRBV28 to TRBJ1-2, with 9 nucleotides matching TRBD1. The CDR3 is 16 amino acids. Losses at the gene ends were 5 bases for V and 5 bases for J; bases not matched to a gene: 12. The germline V gene encodes CDR1 MDHEN and CDR2 SYDVKM. In DNA, the CDR3 is TGTGCCAGCAGTACCCCACCCCCGGGACAGGGATATGGCTACACCTTC. Amino acid sequence: CASSTPPPGQGYGYTF.

The rearrangement joins TRBV2 to TRBJ1-2; D not resolved. The CDR3 is made up of 13 amino acids. Trimming took off 2 bases at V and 2 bases at J, with 6 bases between the two ends. Germline V gene sequence: CDR1 SNHLY, CDR2 FYNNEI. The CDR3 here is CASSEQRNYGYTF. CDR3 sequence (DNA): TGTGCCAGCAGTGAACAACGGAACTATGGCTACACCTTC.

The rearrangement uses TRBV5-6 and TRBJ1-2; 11 bases align to TRBD1. There are 15 residues in the CDR3. V was clipped by 0 bases and J by 8 bases; unmatched bases: 6. Germline values: CDR1 SGHDT, CDR2 YYEEEE. The CDR3, as DNA: TGTGCCAGCAGCTTGGTGGACAGGGGGCGAATAGGCTACACCTTC. Protein product: CASSLVDRGRIGYTF.

V and J are TRBV27 and TRBJ1-2; 8 nucleotides agree with TRBD1. V dropped 6 bases and J dropped 4; count of bases not matched to a gene: 10. There are 15 residues in the CDR3. CDR1 and CDR2 from the germline V gene are MNHEY and SMNVEV (reference sequence). CDR3: CASSSKTGGIYGYTF. DNA for the CDR3: TGTGCCAGCAGCTCGAAAACAGGGGGAATCTATGGCTACACCTTC.

The J gene is TRBJ1-5, the V gene TRBV7-8, with 7 bases that match TRBD1. The J segment lost 2 bases and the V segment lost 5 bases, leaving 3 bases of the junction unmatched. Germline-derived CDR1 and CDR2 are SGHVS and FQNEAQ. The length of the CDR3 is 14 residues. The CDR3 protein is CASSPGQGNQPQHF. In DNA, the CDR3 is TGTGCCAGCAGCCCAGGACAGGGCAATCAGCCCCAGCATTTT.

V is TRBV19 and J is TRBJ1-1; 7 positions match TRBD1. V dropped 5 bases and J dropped 3; count of bases not matched to a gene: 6. This CDR3 contains 14 residues. Germline V gives CDR1 LNHDA, CDR2 SQIVND (reference sequence). CDR3 sequence (DNA): TGTGCCAGTAGTTTGCAGACAGGGTACACTGAAGCTTTCTTT. This sequence encodes CASSLQTGYTEAFF.

V gene TRBV30 combines with J gene TRBJ2-3; 7 bases are a match to TRBD1. The germline V gene encodes CDR1 GTSNPN and CDR2 SVGIG (reference sequence). This CDR3 region has 14 residues. V was clipped by 0 bases and J by 6 bases; unmatched bases: 6. The CDR3 protein is CAWSVKGGGDTQYF. DNA for the CDR3: TGTGCCTGGAGTGTCAAAGGGGGCGGGGATACGCAGTATTTT.

The chain couples TRBV7-2 to TRBJ2-7, with D tentatively TRBD2 (6 bases). This CDR3 is 17 amino acids long. Germline CDR1 and CDR2: SGHTA and FQGNSA. V gave up 5 bases and J gave up 0 bases, with 20 bases separating them. CDR3 nucleotide sequence: TGTGCCAGCAGCCCCTTTGTTGTTCTAGCGAACTCCTACGAGCAGTACTTC. Protein sequence: CASSPFVVLANSYEQYF.

The gene calls are TRBV30 and TRBJ1-1; D not certain. Trimming cost V 1 base and J 5 bases, with 8 bases left between them. Looked up from germline, CDR1 is GTSNPN and CDR2 is SVGIG (reference sequence). CDR3 length equals 12 residues. The CDR3 bases are TGTGCCTGGAGTGCGGGGTTGACTGAAGCTTTCTTT. Residues: CAWSAGLTEAFF.

This clone was picked up one time. The rearrangement links TRBV18 to TRBJ2-2; D gene unclear. Germline loops: CDR1 KGHSH, CDR2 LQKENI. The CDR3 covers 13 residues. V was shortened by 2 bases and J by 8 bases, with 9 bases between the two germline ends. As DNA, the CDR3 is TGTGCCAGCTCACCATCAAACGGTGGGGAGCTGTTTTTT. Translation gives CASSPSNGGELFF.

This rearrangement joins TRBV5-4 to TRBJ2-1; TRBD2 agrees at 11 bases. Trimming took 4 bases from V and 7 from J; bases not matched to a gene: 13. CDR1 is SGHNT, CDR2 YYREEE, per germline (reference sequence). The CDR3 length is 17 residues. CDR3 sequence reads: CASSPEVAGGPRNEQFF. CDR3 bases: TGTGCCAGCAGCCCTGAGGTAGCGGGGGGGCCGAGGAATGAGCAGTTCTTC.

The V and J genes are TRBV5-1 and TRBJ2-7, with a tentative D call TRBD1 (6 bases). V lost 0 bases and J 4 bases, leaving 17 bases between the germline ends. Per germline, CDR1 SGHRS and CDR2 YFSETQ. This CDR3 spans 16 amino acids. CDR3 protein: CASSLDGQGIEYEQYF. The DNA of the CDR3 is TGCGCCAGCAGCTTGGACGGCCAGGGGATCGAGTACGAGCAGTACTTC. Variable domain in full (rest from reference TRBV5-1 and TRBJ2-7): KAGVTQTPRYLIKTRGQQVTLSCSPISGHRSVSWYQQTPGQGLQFLFEYFSETQRNKGNFPGRFSGRQFSNSRSEMNVSTLELGDSALYLCASSLDGQGIEYEQYFGPGTRLTVT.

The chain recombines TRBV25-1 with TRBJ1-2, with 7 bases aligning to TRBD1. The V segment lost 3 bases and the J segment 5 bases; nucleotides outside the gene matches: 0. CDR1 MGHDK and CDR2 SYGVNS come from the germline V gene. This CDR3 has 12 residues. The CDR3 nucleotides are TGTGCCAGCAGTGACAGGGGGTATGGCTACACCTTC. Protein: CASSDRGYGYTF.

This clone was recorded once. The gene calls are TRBV5-4 and TRBJ1-6; 11 positions match TRBD1. V trimming: 2 bases; J trimming: 7 bases; junction bases outside the gene matches: 5. Germline V gene lookup returns CDR1 SGHNT and CDR2 YYREEE (reference sequence). This CDR3 has 16 residues. CDR3 DNA: TGTGCCAGCAGCTTAGGACAGGGGGCGGCGAATTCACCCCTCCACTTT. The encoded protein is CASSLGQGAANSPLHF.

V and J are TRBV2 and TRBJ1-1, with 7 bases that match TRBD1. With V trimmed by 7 bases and J by 5 bases, 13 bases remained unmatched. Germline lookup yields CDR1 SNHLY and CDR2 FYNNEI. The CDR3 consists of 15 residues. CDR3 nucleotides: TGTGCCAGCACTGTCAACCGTCAGGGGGGAACTGAAGCTTTCTTT. Translation: CASTVNRQGGTEAFF.

This rearrangement joins TRBV5-1 to TRBJ2-2, with D possibly being TRBD1 (6 bases). Germline V gene data show CDR1 as SGHRS and CDR2 as YFSETQ. The CDR3 extends over 14 amino acids. V was pared by 2 bases and J by 5 bases, with 10 bases between. CDR3 residues: CASSLNQGTGELFF. In DNA form, the CDR3 reads TGCGCCAGCAGCTTAAACCAGGGGACCGGGGAGCTGTTTTTT. Drawing the rest from reference TRBV5-1 and TRBJ2-2, the complete variable domain is KAGVTQTPRYLIKTRGQQVTLSCSPISGHRSVSWYQQTPGQGLQFLFEYFSETQRNKGNFPGRFSGRQFSNSRSEMNVSTLELGDSALYLCASSLNQGTGELFFGEGSRLTVL.

The chain employs TRBV19 and TRBJ1-6; weak D call: TRBD1 (6 bases). The V end lost 5 bases, the J end lost 7 bases, and 15 bases lay between the germline ends. Germline V lookup: CDR1 LNHDA, CDR2 SQIVND (reference sequence). The CDR3 totals 15 residues. The CDR3 reads CASSPPGTRNSPLHF. The CDR3 DNA follows: TGTGCCAGTAGTCCGCCCGGGACAAGGAATTCACCCCTCCACTTT. Looking up the rest from reference TRBV19 and TRBJ1-6 gives the full variable domain: DGGITQSPKYLFRKEGQNVTLSCEQNLNHDAMYWYRQDPGQGLRLIYYSQIVNDFQKGDIAEGYSVSREKKESFPLTVTSAQKNPTAFYLCASSPPGTRNSPLHFGNGTRLTVT.

The chain carries TRBV29-1 and TRBJ2-1; D is ambiguous. V was pared by 5 bases and J by 5 bases, with 4 bases between. Germline CDR1 and CDR2: SQVTM and ANQGSEA. The CDR3 length is 10 residues. Written as DNA, the CDR3 is TGCAGCGTTTCCAACAATGAGCAGTTCTTC. Protein: CSVSNNEQFF.